These T cell receptor beta chains were read from a single sample in a study of blood T cell repertoires in COVID-19. The table came from immunoSEQ multiplex PCR; TCRdb's copy has only in-frame clones and leaves some out. In the table there are roughly 230,000 clones, over 75% of which are singletons. What was sequenced was peripheral blood. All receptors derive from a woman aged 80 or over with acute or convalescent COVID-19. The conserved cysteine and the conserved F or W are not part of the CDR3 here. Not all rows give a size; the values are once, few, many and, for expanded clones, a class.

abundance: once
j_gene: TRBJ2-2
v_gene: TRBV4-1
CDR3aa: ASSQQGANTGELF

abundance: NA
j_gene: TRBJ1-5
v_gene: TRBV28
CDR3aa: ASSLPGERPQH

abundance: NA
j_gene: TRBJ2-2
v_gene: TRBV3-1/TRBV3-2
CDR3aa: ASSQEGLLTGELF

abundance: NA
j_gene: TRBJ2-3
v_gene: TRBV5-1
CDR3aa: ASSLAQGTPDTQY

abundance: NA
j_gene: TRBJ1-1
v_gene: TRBV6-6
CDR3aa: ASVLPGGQKAF

abundance: NA
j_gene: TRBJ2-4
v_gene: TRBV21-1
CDR3aa: ASSTRDRGRAKNIQY

abundance: NA
j_gene: TRBJ2-7
v_gene: TRBV6-5
CDR3aa: ASSRSGNSEQY

abundance: NA
j_gene: TRBJ1-5
v_gene: TRBV19
CDR3aa: ASSGSQGGNQPQH

abundance: NA
j_gene: TRBJ2-7
v_gene: TRBV19
CDR3aa: ASSIGGTGGSSYEQY

abundance: once
j_gene: TRBJ2-4
v_gene: TRBV5-5
CDR3aa: ASSQIGLNKNIQY

abundance: NA
j_gene: TRBJ2-2
v_gene: TRBV11-3
CDR3aa: ASSLRRDRATGELF

abundance: NA
j_gene: TRBJ1-2
v_gene: TRBV19
CDR3aa: ASSHLTVVNYGYT

abundance: NA
j_gene: TRBJ1-4
v_gene: TRBV19
CDR3aa: ASKRAGGNSEEKLF

abundance: NA
j_gene: TRBJ1-1
v_gene: TRBV6-6
CDR3aa: ASNRGPNTEAF

abundance: NA
j_gene: TRBJ2-5
v_gene: TRBV9
CDR3aa: ASSVVPGGARETQY

abundance: NA
j_gene: TRBJ1-2
v_gene: TRBV11-2
CDR3aa: ASSFQEGSGYT

abundance: NA
j_gene: TRBJ2-7
v_gene: TRBV6-2/TRBV6-3
CDR3aa: ASSYLQGWVYEQY

abundance: NA
j_gene: TRBJ2-2
v_gene: TRBV19
CDR3aa: ASSIRGTPYTGELF

abundance: NA
j_gene: TRBJ1-6
v_gene: TRBV7-2
CDR3aa: ASSPGGRVYNSPLH

abundance: many
j_gene: TRBJ1-3
v_gene: TRBV5-4
CDR3aa: ASSLGAGPGNTIY

abundance: NA
j_gene: TRBJ1-6
v_gene: TRBV5-1
CDR3aa: ASSFQGIDSPLH

abundance: once
j_gene: TRBJ1-2
v_gene: TRBV6-5
CDR3aa: ASSYSEQSWA

abundance: NA
j_gene: TRBJ1-2
v_gene: TRBV19
CDR3aa: ASSIFPSDMTNYGYT

abundance: NA
j_gene: TRBJ2-2
v_gene: TRBV23-1
CDR3aa: ASTHQPTAGELF

abundance: NA
j_gene: TRBJ1-1
v_gene: TRBV18
CDR3aa: ASSRGTGENTEAF

abundance: NA
j_gene: TRBJ1-2
v_gene: TRBV2
CDR3aa: ASRSGQGDGYT

abundance: NA
j_gene: TRBJ1-2
v_gene: TRBV18
CDR3aa: ASSPPQGNGYT

abundance: NA
j_gene: TRBJ1-6
v_gene: TRBV7-6
CDR3aa: ASSLELNSPLH